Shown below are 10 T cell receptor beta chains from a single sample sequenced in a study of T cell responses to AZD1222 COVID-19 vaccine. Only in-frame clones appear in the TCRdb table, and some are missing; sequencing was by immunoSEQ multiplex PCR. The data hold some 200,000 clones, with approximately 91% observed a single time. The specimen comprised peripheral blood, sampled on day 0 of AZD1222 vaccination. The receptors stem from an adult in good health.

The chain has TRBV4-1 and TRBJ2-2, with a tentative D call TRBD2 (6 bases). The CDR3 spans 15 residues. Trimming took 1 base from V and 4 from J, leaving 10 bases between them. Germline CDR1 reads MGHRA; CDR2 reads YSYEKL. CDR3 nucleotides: TGCGCCAGCAGCCAAGGCCTAGCGATCACCGGGGAGCTGTTTTTT. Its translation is CASSQGLAITGELFF.

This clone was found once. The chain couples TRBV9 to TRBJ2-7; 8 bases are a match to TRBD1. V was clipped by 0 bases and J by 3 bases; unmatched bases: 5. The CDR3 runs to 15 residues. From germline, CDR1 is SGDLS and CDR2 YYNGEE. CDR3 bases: TGTGCCAGCAGCGTAGCACAGGGGGTCGTCTACGAGCAGTACTTC. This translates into CASSVAQGVVYEQYF.

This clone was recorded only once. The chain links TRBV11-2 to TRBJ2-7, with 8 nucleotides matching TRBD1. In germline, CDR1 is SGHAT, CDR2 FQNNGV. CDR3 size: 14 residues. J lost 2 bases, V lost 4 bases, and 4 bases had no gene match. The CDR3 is CASSSDRGAYEQYF. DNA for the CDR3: TGTGCCAGCAGCTCCGACAGGGGTGCCTACGAGCAGTACTTC.

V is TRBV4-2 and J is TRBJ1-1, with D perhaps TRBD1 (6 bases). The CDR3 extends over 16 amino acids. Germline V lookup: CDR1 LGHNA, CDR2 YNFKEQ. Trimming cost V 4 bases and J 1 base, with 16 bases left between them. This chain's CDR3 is CASSLGVGGANTEAFF. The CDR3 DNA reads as TGTGCCAGCAGCCTAGGTGTTGGGGGGGCGAACACTGAAGCTTTCTTT.

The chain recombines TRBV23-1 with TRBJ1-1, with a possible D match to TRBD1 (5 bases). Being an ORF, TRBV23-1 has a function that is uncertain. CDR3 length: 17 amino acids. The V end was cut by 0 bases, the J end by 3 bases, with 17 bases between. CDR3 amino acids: CASSQSVHRGEHTEAFF. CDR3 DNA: TGCGCCAGCAGTCAATCAGTTCACCGGGGCGAACACACTGAAGCTTTCTTT.

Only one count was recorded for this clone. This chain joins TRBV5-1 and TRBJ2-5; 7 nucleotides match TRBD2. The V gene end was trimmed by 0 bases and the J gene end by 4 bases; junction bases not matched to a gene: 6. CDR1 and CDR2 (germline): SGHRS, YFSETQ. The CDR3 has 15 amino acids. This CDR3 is CASSLGGGIVETQYF. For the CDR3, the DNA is TGCGCCAGCAGCTTGGGCGGGGGAATAGTAGAGACCCAGTACTTC.

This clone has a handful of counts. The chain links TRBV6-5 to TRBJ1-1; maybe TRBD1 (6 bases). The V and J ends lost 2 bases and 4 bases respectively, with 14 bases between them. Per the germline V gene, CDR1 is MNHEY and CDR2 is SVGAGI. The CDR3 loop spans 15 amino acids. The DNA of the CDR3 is TGTGCCAGCAGTTACAACAGGGTAGGGAGCACTGAAGCTTTCTTT. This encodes CASSYNRVGSTEAFF.

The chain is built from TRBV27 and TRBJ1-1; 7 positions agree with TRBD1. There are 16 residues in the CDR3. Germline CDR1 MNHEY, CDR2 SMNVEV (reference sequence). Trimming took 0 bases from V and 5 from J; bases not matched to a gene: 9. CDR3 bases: TGTGCCAGCAGTTTATCAGCAGGGGGGAGCGGGACTGAAGCTTTCTTT. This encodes CASSLSAGGSGTEAFF.

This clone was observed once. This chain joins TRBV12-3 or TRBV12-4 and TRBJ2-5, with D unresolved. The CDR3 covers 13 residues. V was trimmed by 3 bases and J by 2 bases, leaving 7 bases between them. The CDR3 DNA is TGTGCCAGCAGTTTGGTGCTACAAGAGACCCAGTACTTC. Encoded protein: CASSLVLQETQYF.

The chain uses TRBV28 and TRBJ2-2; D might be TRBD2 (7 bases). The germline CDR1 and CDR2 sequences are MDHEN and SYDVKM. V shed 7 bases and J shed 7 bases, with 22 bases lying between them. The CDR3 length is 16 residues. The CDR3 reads CASTQGGARAGGELFF. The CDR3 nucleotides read TGTGCCAGCACCCAAGGGGGGGCCCGGGCCGGCGGGGAGCTGTTTTTT.